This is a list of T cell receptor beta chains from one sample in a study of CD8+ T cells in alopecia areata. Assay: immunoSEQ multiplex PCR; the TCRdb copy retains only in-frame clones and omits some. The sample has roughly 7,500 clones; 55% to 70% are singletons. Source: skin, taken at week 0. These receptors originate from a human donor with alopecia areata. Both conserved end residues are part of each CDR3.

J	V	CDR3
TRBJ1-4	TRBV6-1	CASSEFGTGHAGEKLFF
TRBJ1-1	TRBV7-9	CASSRQGYTEAFF
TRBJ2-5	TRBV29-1	CSVERGVETQYF
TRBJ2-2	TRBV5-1	CASSSTGGHGELFF
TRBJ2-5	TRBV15	CATSRDVSQETQYF
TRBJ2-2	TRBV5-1	CASSLGPSAGANTGELFF
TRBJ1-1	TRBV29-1	CSVIQGRRTEAFF
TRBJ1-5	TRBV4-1	CASSHESRDNQPQHF
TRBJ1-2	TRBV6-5	CASSSPDRLIYGYTF
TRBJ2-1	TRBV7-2	CASSLRLAGGISSYNEQFF
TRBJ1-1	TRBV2	CASRRAGIDTEAFF
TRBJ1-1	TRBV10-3	CAISIVRRGEAFF
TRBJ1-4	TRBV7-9	CASSLVDKRNEKLFF
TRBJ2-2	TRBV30	CAWRVAASGELFF
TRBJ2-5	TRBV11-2	CASSLDQLSETQYF
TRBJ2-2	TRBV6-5	CASSPGLAGRGELFF
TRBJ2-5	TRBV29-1	CSVGASSQETQYF
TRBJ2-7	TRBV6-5	CASSYSSRDPYEQYF
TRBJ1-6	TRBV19	CASKERMSSYNSPLHF
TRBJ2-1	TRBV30	CAWSRRQGLSYNEQFF
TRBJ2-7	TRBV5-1	CASSQPARAGGPNEQYF